The 18 T cell receptor beta chains in this list originate from one sample, sequenced in a study of cytomegalovirus exposure and HLA in healthy donors. 13 Jbeta primers and 60 Vbeta primers were used for the PCR. The method was immunoSEQ multiplex PCR; TCRdb's version includes in-frame clones alone and lacks a portion of them. Among about 180,000 clones listed, around 80% were seen once. The sequenced material came from PBMCs. The receptors originated from a woman aged 25 to 39 in good health and CMV-seronegative.

This CDR3 reads CASSPSSVQETQYF. CDR3 DNA: TGTGCCAGCAGTCCCTCTAGCGTACAAGAGACCCAGTACTTC. This chain uses TRBV6-5 with TRBJ2-5, with a tentative D call TRBD2 (6 bases). From germline, CDR1 is MNHEY and CDR2 SVGAGI. This CDR3 has 14 amino acids. The V end was cut by 5 bases, the J end by 2 bases, with 12 bases between.

The chain couples TRBV5-6 to TRBJ1-4, with TRBD1 as a possible D gene (5 bases). CDR3 length: 16 amino acids. Looked up from germline, CDR1 is SGHDT and CDR2 is YYEEEE. Between the trimmed V and J ends, which lost 0 bases and 5 bases, there was a span of 14 bases. CDR3 in amino acids: CASSLGPTGLNEKLFF. CDR3 coding DNA: TGTGCCAGCAGCTTGGGGCCCACAGGCCTAAATGAAAAACTGTTTTTT.

The chain employs TRBV28 and TRBJ1-1; D is perhaps TRBD1 (5 bases). The CDR3 loop spans 13 amino acids. Germline CDR1 reads MDHEN; CDR2 reads SYDVKM. V was pared by 6 bases and J by 0 bases, with 8 bases between. The CDR3 here is CASSDSLNTEAFF. The CDR3 DNA follows: TGTGCCAGCAGCGACAGCTTGAACACTGAAGCTTTCTTT.

This clone was seen once. The J gene is TRBJ2-5, the V gene TRBV5-1; weak D call: TRBD2 (5 bases). V lost 1 base to trimming and J lost 0 bases, with 7 bases between them. CDR1 SGHRS and CDR2 YFSETQ come from the germline V gene. This CDR3 contains 14 residues. The CDR3 spells CASSLYGNQETQYF. CDR3 coding DNA: TGCGCCAGCAGCTTGTACGGGAACCAAGAGACCCAGTACTTC.

V and J are TRBV7-3 and TRBJ1-3, with D uncertain. CDR1 and CDR2 from the germline V gene are SGHTA and FQGTGA. The length of the CDR3 is 15 residues. The V end lost 0 bases, the J end lost 0 bases, and 6 bases lay between the germline ends. The CDR3 loop is CASSLTAFSGNTIYF. CDR3 bases: TGTGCCAGCAGCTTAACAGCATTCTCTGGAAACACCATATATTTT.

The V call is TRBV10-3, the J call TRBJ2-1; D perhaps matches TRBD2 (5 bases). The CDR3 runs to 16 residues. Trimming took 6 bases from V and 7 from J, leaving 22 bases between them. Germline CDR1 reads ENHRY; CDR2 reads SYGVKD. The CDR3 sequence is CAISPGSSGGRNEQFF. In DNA, the CDR3 is TGTGCCATCAGCCCCGGCTCGAGTGGAGGAAGAAATGAGCAGTTCTTC.

V gene TRBV7-6 combines with J gene TRBJ2-7, with D perhaps TRBD1 (5 bases). The CDR3 covers 15 residues. CDR1 and CDR2 (germline): SGHVS, FNYEAQ. The V end was cut by 7 bases, the J end by 4 bases, with 20 bases between. The CDR3 loop is CASTPDSLGLYEQYF. The CDR3 nucleotides are TGTGCCAGCACCCCAGACAGCTTGGGCCTTTACGAGCAGTACTTC.

Comments on this clone: Other DNA sequences from this sample encode an identical CDR3 as well. The chain links TRBV30 to TRBJ1-4; 9 bases map to TRBD1. With V trimmed by 3 bases and J by 8 bases, 7 bases remained unmatched. The CDR3 extends over 14 amino acids. The germline V gene encodes CDR1 GTSNPN and CDR2 SVGIG (reference sequence). DNA for the CDR3: TGTGCCTGGAGCAAGGACAGGGGACGCGAAAAACTGTTTTTT. It encodes CAWSKDRGREKLFF.

This chain links TRBV29-1 with TRBJ1-1; a possible D gene is TRBD1 (5 bases). The length of the CDR3 is 14 residues. In germline, CDR1 is SQVTM, CDR2 ANQGSEA. The V end lost 0 bases, the J end lost 7 bases, and 15 bases lay between the germline ends. The CDR3 here is CSVEEGQGWGEAFF. In DNA form, the CDR3 reads TGCAGCGTTGAAGAAGGGCAGGGATGGGGTGAAGCTTTCTTT.

The V and J genes are TRBV18 and TRBJ2-1; tentatively, D is TRBD1 (6 bases). Per germline, CDR1 KGHSH and CDR2 LQKENI. The CDR3 is 15 amino acids. Trimming shortened V by 2 bases and J by 3 bases, and 11 bases separated the two germline ends. The CDR3 region is CASSPNREVYNEQFF. CDR3 bases: TGTGCCAGCTCACCAAACAGGGAAGTCTACAATGAGCAGTTCTTC. The variable domain in full, with the rest retrieved from reference TRBV18 and TRBJ2-1, is NAGVMQNPRHLVRRRGQEARLRCSPMKGHSHVYWYRQLPEEGLKFMVYLQKENIIDESGMPKERFSAEFPKEGPSILRIQQVVRGDSAAYFCASSPNREVYNEQFFGPGTRLTVL.

V gene TRBV5-6 combines with J gene TRBJ2-7; 11 bases align to TRBD2. There are 15 residues in the CDR3. The J segment lost 4 bases and the V segment lost 2 bases, leaving 5 bases of the junction unmatched. Germline V gene data show CDR1 as SGHDT and CDR2 as YYEEEE. This CDR3 reads CASSLRLAGRYEQYF. The DNA for the CDR3 is TGTGCCAGCAGCTTAAGACTAGCGGGGAGATACGAGCAGTACTTC. The full variable domain, in which reference TRBV5-6 and TRBJ2-7 provide the parts outside the CDR3, is DAGVTQSPTHLIKTRGQQVTLRCSPKSGHDTVSWYQQALGQGPQFIFQYYEEEERQRGNFPDRFSGHQFPNYSSELNVNALLLGDSALYLCASSLRLAGRYEQYFGPGTRLTVT.

The chain combines TRBV7-9 with TRBJ1-6; 8 bases fit TRBD1. The germline gives CDR1 SEHNR, CDR2 FQNEAQ (reference sequence). This CDR3 is built from 15 residues. With V trimmed by 4 bases and J by 10 bases, 9 bases remained unmatched. CDR3 sequence: CASSSDRVNGSPLHF. The CDR3 region has the DNA TGTGCCAGCAGCTCGGACAGGGTGAACGGGTCACCCCTCCACTTT.

This clone has only a few counts. This rearrangement joins TRBV4-1 to TRBJ2-7; 8 bases align to TRBD2. V lost 3 bases to trimming and J lost 10 bases; unmatched junction nucleotides: 20. The CDR3 sequence is 17 residues long. Per germline, CDR1 MGHRA and CDR2 YSYEKL. This CDR3 is CASSHLWSGGPRSDQYF. The CDR3 region has the DNA TGCGCCAGCAGCCACCTCTGGAGCGGGGGCCCCCGGTCTGATCAGTACTTC.

V is TRBV5-6 and J is TRBJ2-7; 7 bases match TRBD1. This CDR3 is 12 amino acids long. Germline V gene data show CDR1 as SGHDT and CDR2 as YYEEEE. V shed 0 bases, J shed 6 bases, and the junction held 0 bases outside the gene matches. Here the CDR3 reads CASSLGTGEQYF. The CDR3 DNA is TGTGCCAGCAGCTTGGGGACAGGCGAGCAGTACTTC.

The rearrangement uses TRBV6-8 and TRBJ2-7; possibly TRBD1 for D (5 bases). The CDR3 runs 16 residues. Germline V gives CDR1 MNHGY, CDR2 SAAAGT. V dropped 4 bases and J dropped 5 bases, with 21 bases sitting between them. In nucleotides, the CDR3 is TGTGCCAGCAGTTCCCTTTACAGGAATCGGTGCCACGAGCAGTACTTC. Translated: CASSSLYRNRCHEQYF.

This sequence joins TRBV9 and TRBJ2-7; 10 bases are a match to TRBD1. This CDR3 contains 15 residues. Germline V gene data show CDR1 as SGDLS and CDR2 as YYNGEE. Trimming removed 3 bases from V and 2 bases from J; junction bases left unmatched: 5. CDR3 DNA sequence: TGTGCCAGCAGCGAGGGACAGGGGATAGCCTACGAGCAGTACTTC. It yields the protein CASSEGQGIAYEQYF.

The chain couples TRBV2 to TRBJ1-2; TRBD1 agrees at 7 bases. Germline loops: CDR1 SNHLY, CDR2 FYNNEI. Trimming cost V 6 bases and J 4 bases; bases outside gene matches: 17. CDR3 length equals 17 residues. The CDR3: CASSLSTLQGGLYGYTF. Written as DNA, the CDR3 is TGTGCCAGCAGCCTTTCCACTCTACAAGGGGGCCTCTATGGCTACACCTTC.

This sequence joins TRBV5-1 and TRBJ1-2, with a tentative D call TRBD1 (5 bases). Germline CDR1 reads SGHRS; CDR2 reads YFSETQ. Trimming cost V 7 bases and J 1 base, with 20 bases left between them. CDR3 length equals 16 residues. CDR3 sequence: CASSAGVVRLNYGYTF. In nucleotides, the CDR3 is TGCGCCAGCTCAGCGGGGGTCGTTCGTCTTAACTATGGCTACACCTTC.